This TCR beta chain came from a study of blood T cell repertoires in COVID-19. Germline V gene lookup returns CDR1 SGHTA and CDR2 FQGTGA. With V trimmed by 4 bases and J by 0 bases, 8 bases remained unmatched. This CDR3 spans 18 amino acids. This table comes from immunoSEQ multiplex PCR, and its TCRdb copy is limited to in-frame clones, with some not included. The table lists around 40,000 clones, more than 80% of them singletons. The chain combines TRBV7-3 with TRBJ2-7, with 14 nucleotides matching TRBD2. Sequencing used peripheral blood. The source of this sequence is a man aged 60 to 75 with active COVID-19. DNA for the CDR3: TGTGCCAGCAGCTCTATTCGGACTAGCGGGAGGATCTCCTACGAGCAGTACTTC. It encodes CASSSIRTSGRISYEQYF.